Below are 11 T cell receptor beta chains sequenced from a single sample in a study of a mutant IDH1 vaccine in newly diagnosed glioma. The repertoire was sequenced with immunoSEQ multiplex PCR; TCRdb's copy has only in-frame clones and lacks some. The sample lists 60,000 to 85,000 clones; about four fifths were seen once. Time point of the sample: baseline, week 1 (first vaccination visit). Treatment of the sample: pre-vaccination baseline after standard-of-care therapy. The sequences come from PBMCs, collected from a glioma patient treated with radiotherapy, temozolomide or both. These receptors were collected from a man aged 50 or older with glioma.

The J gene is TRBJ1-2, the V gene TRBV21-1; TRBD1 is the table's D call and was not checked against the DNA. TRBV21-1 is a pseudogene segment. The CDR3 is 15 residues long. The CDR3 sequence is CASSNREQGVYGYTF. The CDR3 nucleotides read TGTGCCAGCAGCAACAGGGAACAGGGAGTCTATGGCTACACCTTC.

The CDR3 DNA reads TGTGCCAGCAGTTCCCCGGGGAATCCAACCTACGAGCAGTACTTC. Protein product: CASSSPGNPTYEQYF. The rearrangement links TRBV27 to TRBJ2-7; D perhaps matches TRBD2 (5 bases). Germline-derived CDR1 and CDR2 are MNHEY and SMNVEV (reference sequence). V lost 4 bases and J 2 bases, leaving 15 bases between the germline ends. The CDR3 has 15 amino acids.

The genes are TRBV10-3 and TRBJ2-1, with TRBD2 as a possible D gene (6 bases). Trimming cost V 6 bases and J 9 bases, with 12 bases left between them. The germline V gene encodes CDR1 ENHRY and CDR2 SYGVKD. The CDR3 loop spans 12 amino acids. The CDR3 protein is CAIRADGGEQFF. The CDR3 DNA reads as TGTGCCATCAGGGCGGACGGGGGTGAGCAGTTCTTC.

This clone came up once. V and J are TRBV9 and TRBJ2-1; possible D gene TRBD1, 5 bases. V shed 2 bases and J shed 7 bases, with 13 bases lying between them. This CDR3 region has 14 residues. Per the germline V gene, CDR1 is SGDLS and CDR2 is YYNGEE. The CDR3 coding sequence is TGTGCCAGCAGCGTTACAGGTACAGCTAATGAGCAGTTCTTC. This codes for CASSVTGTANEQFF.

The rearrangement uses TRBV5-4 and TRBJ2-7, with 8 bases that match TRBD1. This CDR3 has 14 residues. The V and J ends lost 0 bases and 3 bases, in that order; junction bases with no gene match: 2. Germline loops: CDR1 SGHNT, CDR2 YYREEE (reference sequence). The CDR3 coding sequence is TGTGCCAGCAGCTTGGGGACAGGGAACTACGAGCAGTACTTC. Translation: CASSLGTGNYEQYF.

The CDR3 here is CASSQFPGTGTGELFF. The CDR3, as DNA: TGCGCCAGCAGCCAATTTCCCGGGACAGGCACCGGGGAGCTGTTTTTT. The chain carries TRBV4-3 and TRBJ2-2, with TRBD1 matching 8 bases. Per the germline V gene, CDR1 is LGHNA and CDR2 is YSLEER. The CDR3 contains 16 residues. Trimming cost V 2 bases and J 4 bases; bases outside gene matches: 6.

The chain carries TRBV5-1 and TRBJ1-4; TRBD1 matches 8 bases. The CDR3 spans 14 residues. J was trimmed by 5 bases and V by 6 bases; bases with no gene match: 6. Germline values: CDR1 SGHRS, CDR2 YFSETQ. In DNA form, the CDR3 reads TGCGCCAGCACCCCGACAGGGGTAAATGAAAAACTGTTTTTT. Translated, it gives CASTPTGVNEKLFF.

This clone was observed a few times. This CDR3 reads CAWSWGRQIQQYF. The CDR3 DNA reads as TGTGCCTGGAGTTGGGGTAGACAGATCCAGCAGTACTTC. The V gene is TRBV30, the J gene TRBJ2-7; D possibly corresponds to TRBD1 (5 bases). The CDR3 has 13 amino acids. V was trimmed by 2 bases and J by 8 bases, leaving 16 bases between them. Germline V gene sequence: CDR1 GTSNPN, CDR2 SVGIG (reference sequence).

This chain uses TRBV5-1 with TRBJ1-4, with a weak D call TRBD1 (5 bases). V lost 0 bases to trimming and J lost 0 bases, with 9 bases between them. Germline CDR1 is SGHRS and CDR2 is YFSETQ. This CDR3 is 16 amino acids long. The CDR3 sequence: CASSLEQAATNEKLFF. CDR3 coding DNA: TGCGCCAGCAGCTTGGAACAGGCAGCAACTAATGAAAAACTGTTTTTT.

V gene TRBV9 combines with J gene TRBJ1-3; possible D gene TRBD1, 5 bases. The CDR3 contains 16 residues. Trimming took 2 bases from V and 1 from J, leaving 13 bases between them. Germline CDR1 reads SGDLS; CDR2 reads YYNGEE. For the CDR3, the DNA is TGTGCCAGCAGCGTCTATGGGGGACGTTCTGGAAACACCATATATTTT. Amino acids: CASSVYGGRSGNTIYF. Drawing the rest from reference TRBV9 and TRBJ1-3, the complete variable domain is DSGVTQTPKHLITATGQRVTLRCSPRSGDLSVYWYQQSLDQGLQFLIQYYNGEERAKGNILERFSAQQFPDLHSELNLSSLELGDSALYFCASSVYGGRSGNTIYFGEGSWLTVV.

Only a few counts were recorded for this clone. The gene calls are TRBV19 and TRBJ2-1; D ambiguous. The V gene's germline CDR1 is LNHDA and CDR2 SQIVND (reference sequence). The CDR3 has 13 amino acids. Between the trimmed V and J ends, which lost 5 bases and 8 bases, there was a span of 13 bases. The CDR3 reads CASSPLGWDEQFF. The CDR3 bases are TGTGCCAGTAGTCCCCTCGGGTGGGATGAGCAGTTCTTC.